The present T cell receptor beta chain was sequenced within a study of molecular identifiers for immune sequencing clone quantification. TCRdb processed the PCR reads anew with MiXCR; each CDR3 protein has one entry. The sample has about 510,000 distinct CDR3 sequences, about 26% seen once; the top ten hold 0.76%. Germline assignment: CDR1 SEHNR and CDR2 FQNEAQ (reference sequence). The CDR3 spans 13 residues. Trimming pared 3 bases from V and 6 bases from J, leaving 11 bases between. The receptor comes from a human donor in good health. Some libraries in this study had Jurkat cell RNA spiked in. The V and J genes are TRBV7-9 and TRBJ1-1, with D perhaps matching TRBD1 (6 bases). The sample comprised naive CD8+ T cells from blood, with Jurkat cell RNA spiked in. Described subset: FACS-sorted CD8+CD4-CCR7+CD45RA+ naive T cells. The CDR3, as DNA: TGTGCCAGCAGCTTGGTGACAGGTCCTGAAGCTTTCTTT. This translates into CASSLVTGPEAFF.